Listed here are 29 T cell receptor beta chains from one sample, sequenced in a study of CD8 T cells in ankylosing spondylitis. Study observations and caveats: Ankylosing spondylitis blood appeared to carry a characteristic TCR beta motif of under ten highly homologous variants.

Via MiXCR, TCRdb re-called the 5' RACE reads, giving one row per CDR3 protein. Of some 220,000 distinct CDR3 sequences in the sample, 7% to 8% are singletons; the top ten hold approximately 15%. No antigens are known for them. The sequencing sample was made of blood, either unsorted or a sorted T cell fraction (not recorded which). The origin of the receptors is a male donor with ankylosing spondylitis.

This clonotype was recorded many times. V is TRBV4-3 and J is TRBJ1-1; D ambiguous. In germline, CDR1 is LGHNA, CDR2 YSLEER. The CDR3 is 13 amino acids. Trimming took off 3 bases at V and 8 bases at J, with 13 bases between the two ends. CDR3 loop: CASSHDHWREAFF. DNA of the CDR3: TGCGCCAGCAGCCACGACCACTGGAGAGAAGCTTTCTTT.

This clonotype has a count of ten or more. The gene calls are TRBV4-2 and TRBJ2-5; D call uncertain. V shed 0 bases and J shed 5 bases, with 13 bases lying between them. Germline V gene lookup returns CDR1 LGHNA and CDR2 YNFKEQ. The CDR3 is 15 residues long. Here the CDR3 reads CASSQDRYQVETQYF. The DNA for the CDR3 is TGTGCCAGCAGCCAAGACAGGTACCAAGTGGAGACCCAGTACTTC.

This clonotype was found many times. The chain combines TRBV4-2 with TRBJ2-7; D possibly corresponds to TRBD2 (5 bases). The CDR3 is 16 residues long. Trimming left V 0 bases short and J 0 bases short, with 12 bases between. CDR1 and CDR2 from the germline V gene are LGHNA and YNFKEQ. The CDR3, as DNA: TGTGCCAGCAGCCAAGATGGACTGGATAGCTCCTACGAGCAGTACTTC. Encoded protein: CASSQDGLDSSYEQYF.

In this sample, this clonotype turned up many times. The V gene is TRBV19, the J gene TRBJ2-1; D is unresolved. V lost 0 bases, J lost 4 bases, and 7 bases lay in between. CDR1 and CDR2 from the germline V gene are LNHDA and SQIVND (reference sequence). This CDR3 comprises 14 residues. CDR3 bases: TGTGCCAGTAGTATAGATCGGCCGTACAATGAGCAGTTCTTC. Translation: CASSIDRPYNEQFF.

This clonotype was seen at least ten times. The chain carries TRBV6-2 or TRBV6-3 and TRBJ1-5; 8 nucleotides agree with TRBD1. The CDR3 totals 14 residues. Unmatched junction bases numbered 7, after V lost 9 bases and J lost 3 bases. Germline values: CDR1 MNHEY, CDR2 SVGEGT. This chain's CDR3 is CASTRDRLNQPQHF. The CDR3 DNA reads as TGTGCCAGTACCCGGGACAGGCTCAATCAGCCCCAGCATTTT.

This clonotype was observed at least ten times. The rearrangement joins TRBV6-2 or TRBV6-3 to TRBJ2-2, with D possibly being TRBD2 (5 bases). CDR1 is MNHEY, CDR2 SVGEGT, per germline. The CDR3 extends over 12 amino acids. The V end was cut by 6 bases, the J end by 5 bases, with 7 bases between. The CDR3 is CASSRTTGELFF. CDR3 in DNA: TGTGCCAGCAGCCGGACTACCGGGGAGCTGTTTTTT.

Ten or more counts support this clonotype. The CDR3 loop reads CASSKVPLAPEETQYF. CDR3 in DNA: TGTGCCAGCAGCAAAGTGCCTCTAGCGCCAGAAGAGACCCAGTACTTC. V gene TRBV7-2 combines with J gene TRBJ2-5, with a tentative D call TRBD2 (6 bases). V was shortened by 5 bases and J by 3 bases, with 19 bases between the two germline ends. The CDR3 runs to 16 residues. Germline CDR1 reads SGHTA; CDR2 reads FQGNSA.

This clonotype was seen many times. The CDR3 bases are TGTGCCAGCAGCTCCCGACCGGGACAGATCTACGAGCAGTACTTC. Amino acid sequence: CASSSRPGQIYEQYF. J is TRBJ2-7 and V is TRBV7-9; 7 bases agree with TRBD1. V shed 4 bases, J shed 3 bases, and the junction held 9 bases outside the gene matches. This CDR3 has 15 amino acids. Germline lookup yields CDR1 SEHNR and CDR2 FQNEAQ (reference sequence).

The chain has TRBV7-6 and TRBJ1-5; 7 bases are shared with TRBD1. The CDR3 totals 15 residues. Per germline, CDR1 SGHVS and CDR2 FNYEAQ. The ends lost 1 base at V and 5 bases at J; junction bases unmatched: 5. CDR3 sequence (DNA): TGTGCCAGCAGCTTAGAGGGGGACAGCTATCAGCCCCAGCATTTT. Protein product: CASSLEGDSYQPQHF.

The rearrangement links TRBV6-5 to TRBJ2-1; 12 nucleotides align to TRBD1. Germline V gene lookup returns CDR1 MNHEY and CDR2 SVGAGI. The CDR3 loop spans 14 amino acids. J lost 8 bases, V lost 4 bases, and 3 bases had no gene match. CDR3 sequence: CASSWGQGAYEQFF. The CDR3 DNA follows: TGTGCCAGCAGTTGGGGACAGGGGGCTTATGAGCAGTTCTTC.

This clonotype was detected many times. J is TRBJ2-3 and V is TRBV6-5, with D possibly being TRBD1 or TRBD2 (5 bases each). The CDR3 is 12 amino acids. Trimming took off 8 bases at V and 2 bases at J, with 8 bases between the two ends. Germline V CDR1 and CDR2: MNHEY, SVGAGI. The DNA for the CDR3 is TGTGCCAGCGGGACCACCACAGATACGCAGTATTTT. Its protein is CASGTTTDTQYF.

This clonotype came up a few times. The chain links TRBV29-1 to TRBJ2-5; D call uncertain. CDR1 and CDR2 from the germline V gene are SQVTM and ANQGSEA. V shed 7 bases and J shed 3 bases, with 18 bases lying between them. The CDR3 runs 14 residues. CDR3 in DNA: TGCAGCGCTGGCCCGGAACTCTGGGAAGAGACCCAGTACTTC. It translates to CSAGPELWEETQYF.

This clonotype has a count of ten or more. This chain uses TRBV4-3 with TRBJ2-1; D is unclear. V lost 2 bases to trimming and J lost 3 bases, with 8 bases between them. Germline CDR1 is LGHNA and CDR2 is YSLEER. The CDR3 sequence is 14 residues long. In DNA, the CDR3 is TGCGCCAGCAGCCAAAGTGGGGACTACAATGAGCAGTTCTTC. It translates to CASSQSGDYNEQFF.

This clonotype has at least ten counts. The junction and the germline gene differ at one end; a read error may be behind it. The chain employs TRBV5-5 and TRBJ1-1; maybe TRBD1 (6 bases). This CDR3 is 14 amino acids long. Germline loops: CDR1 SGHKS, CDR2 YYEKEE (reference sequence). CDR3 region: CASSLGGLNTEAFF. In nucleotides, the CDR3 is TGTGCCAGCAGTTTGGGGGGGCTGAACACTGAAGCTTTCTTT.

Many counts were recorded for this clonotype. J is TRBJ1-5 and V is TRBV2; no definite D call. The CDR3 runs 13 residues. Germline loops: CDR1 SNHLY, CDR2 FYNNEI. V was clipped by 1 base and J by 5 bases, with 6 bases between them. CDR3 coding DNA: TGTGCCAGCAGTGAAGGACGGGATCAGCCCCAGCATTTT. Translating it yields CASSEGRDQPQHF.

This clonotype has a count of ten or more. The chain employs TRBV28 and TRBJ2-7; TRBD1 agrees at 7 bases. The germline V gene has CDR1 MDHEN and CDR2 SYDVKM. After removal of 3 bases from V and 7 bases from J, the junction contained 12 bases not matched to a gene. The CDR3 contains 15 residues. Here the CDR3 DNA reads TGTGCCAGCAGTTTTTATGGCAGGGGGATGGGAGAGCAGTACTTC. Translation gives CASSFYGRGMGEQYF.

This clonotype was counted ten times or more. The chain links TRBV4-3 to TRBJ2-1; 8 bases agree with TRBD2. Germline V lookup: CDR1 LGHNA, CDR2 YSLEER. With V trimmed by 0 bases and J by 2 bases, 12 bases remained unmatched. The CDR3 is made up of 19 amino acids. The CDR3 DNA reads as TGCGCCAGCAGCCAAGAACCCGATATAGCGGGGAACCCCTACAATGAGCAGTTCTTC. Protein product: CASSQEPDIAGNPYNEQFF.

This sequence joins TRBV20-1 and TRBJ2-1; tentative D call: TRBD2 (5 bases). The germline V and J ends were trimmed by 5 bases and 10 bases, with 15 bases remaining between them. CDR3 size: 12 residues. From germline, CDR1 is DFQATT and CDR2 SNEGSKA (reference sequence). The CDR3 sequence is CSAGLIGLEQFF. CDR3 DNA sequence: TGCAGTGCTGGACTTATTGGGTTGGAGCAGTTCTTC.

There are many counts of this clonotype. The chain carries TRBV11-2 and TRBJ2-2; 8 nucleotides line up with TRBD2. The CDR3 contains 18 residues. Germline CDR1 reads SGHAT; CDR2 reads FQNNGV. V lost 0 bases to trimming and J lost 7 bases; unmatched junction nucleotides: 13. CDR3 region: CASSLEGIGAGVNGELFF. The DNA for the CDR3 is TGTGCCAGCAGCTTAGAAGGGATTGGAGCGGGAGTAAACGGGGAGCTGTTTTTT. The full variable domain, with the rest looked up from reference TRBV11-2 and TRBJ2-2, is EAGVAQSPRYKIIEKRQSVAFWCNPISGHATLYWYQQILGQGPKLLIQFQNNGVVDDSQLPKDRFSAERLKGVDSTLKIQPAKLEDSAVYLCASSLEGIGAGVNGELFFGEGSRLTVL.

V is TRBV2 and J is TRBJ1-2; 9 bases match TRBD1. Losses at the gene ends were 3 bases for V and 8 bases for J; bases not matched to a gene: 16. The CDR3 has 17 residues. Germline CDR1 SNHLY, CDR2 FYNNEI. CDR3 DNA sequence: TGTGCCAGCAGTGACAACGTCGGTGGACAGGGGAAGGGAGGCTACACCTTC. Translation gives CASSDNVGGQGKGGYTF.

The sample holds many counts of this clonotype. The V call is TRBV4-3, the J call TRBJ2-3, with 8 positions matching TRBD2. Germline-derived CDR1 and CDR2 are LGHNA and YSLEER. The CDR3 runs 16 residues. V shed 0 bases and J 0 bases; nucleotides not matched to a gene: 2. CDR3 DNA: TGCGCCAGCAGCCAAGACGGGGGGGTGAGCACAGATACGCAGTATTTT. Its protein is CASSQDGGVSTDTQYF.

The sample holds many counts of this clonotype. This chain connects TRBV7-9 to TRBJ2-1; maybe TRBD1 (6 bases). V was trimmed by 5 bases and J by 7 bases, leaving 15 bases between them. The CDR3 extends over 14 amino acids. Germline values: CDR1 SEHNR, CDR2 FQNEAQ (reference sequence). As DNA, the CDR3 is TGTGCCAGCAGCCGAATGGACAGTCCAAATGAGCAGTTCTTC. Amino acid sequence: CASSRMDSPNEQFF.

This clonotype showed up many times. The V gene is TRBV4-3, the J gene TRBJ1-3; D gene ambiguous. In germline, CDR1 is LGHNA, CDR2 YSLEER. Trimming shortened V by 0 bases and J by 5 bases, and 8 bases separated the two germline ends. The CDR3 extends over 14 amino acids. CDR3 sequence (DNA): TGCGCCAGCAGCCAAGACGGCCGGAGAAACACCATATATTTT. This codes for CASSQDGRRNTIYF.

At least ten counts were recorded for this clonotype. V is TRBV7-9 and J is TRBJ2-7; 9 bases match TRBD1. Germline assignment: CDR1 SEHNR and CDR2 FQNEAQ (reference sequence). This CDR3 spans 14 amino acids. Trimming cost V 5 bases and J 6 bases; bases outside gene matches: 8. Here the CDR3 DNA reads TGTGCCAGCAGCGGAGGGGGACAGGGACGCGAGCAGTACTTC. It translates to CASSGGGQGREQYF.

This clonotype was counted ten times or more. V is TRBV12-5 and J is TRBJ1-2; D not resolved. V was shortened by 1 base and J by 4 bases, with 7 bases between the two germline ends. The CDR3 has 13 amino acids. Looked up from germline, CDR1 is LGHNT and CDR2 is FRNRAP. CDR3: CASGLGATYGYTF. DNA of the CDR3: TGTGCTAGTGGTTTGGGGGCAACCTATGGCTACACCTTC.

This clonotype was observed at least ten times. This sequence joins TRBV27 and TRBJ2-7; tentatively, D is TRBD2 (6 bases). Germline-derived CDR1 and CDR2 are MNHEY and SMNVEV (reference sequence). The CDR3 consists of 14 residues. Trimming removed 3 bases at V and 1 base at J, with 10 bases between. CDR3 amino acids: CASSFSGYSYEQYF. The DNA of the CDR3 is TGTGCCAGCAGTTTTAGCGGATATTCCTACGAGCAGTACTTC.

This clonotype was counted at least ten times. V and J are TRBV27 and TRBJ2-5, with 9 bases matching TRBD2. The CDR3 has 19 residues. Losses at the gene ends were 5 bases for V and 5 bases for J; bases not matched to a gene: 21. The V gene's germline CDR1 is MNHEY and CDR2 SMNVEV (reference sequence). In DNA form, the CDR3 reads TGTGCCAGCAGTCCGCTTCCGATAGCGGGAGTCGGGTTGAGGGAGACCCAGTACTTC. Translating it yields CASSPLPIAGVGLRETQYF.

The chain carries TRBV15 and TRBJ1-5; the D gene is possibly TRBD1 (6 bases). The CDR3 runs 15 residues. Germline CDR1 LNHNV, CDR2 YYDKDF (reference sequence). Trimming took 3 bases from V and 4 from J, leaving 13 bases between them. DNA for the CDR3: TGTGCCACCAGCAGTGAGGGGGAACGGAATCAGCCCCAGCATTTT. Translation gives CATSSEGERNQPQHF.

This clonotype has at least ten counts. This sequence joins TRBV4-3 and TRBJ1-1; the D is unclear. V lost 0 bases and J 1 base, leaving 21 bases between the germline ends. Germline CDR1 is LGHNA and CDR2 is YSLEER. This CDR3 contains 19 residues. The DNA of the CDR3 is TGCGCCAGCAGCCAAGATGAGGCCAGTTTAGTTGTTAGGAACACTGAAGCTTTCTTT. Its protein product is CASSQDEASLVVRNTEAFF.